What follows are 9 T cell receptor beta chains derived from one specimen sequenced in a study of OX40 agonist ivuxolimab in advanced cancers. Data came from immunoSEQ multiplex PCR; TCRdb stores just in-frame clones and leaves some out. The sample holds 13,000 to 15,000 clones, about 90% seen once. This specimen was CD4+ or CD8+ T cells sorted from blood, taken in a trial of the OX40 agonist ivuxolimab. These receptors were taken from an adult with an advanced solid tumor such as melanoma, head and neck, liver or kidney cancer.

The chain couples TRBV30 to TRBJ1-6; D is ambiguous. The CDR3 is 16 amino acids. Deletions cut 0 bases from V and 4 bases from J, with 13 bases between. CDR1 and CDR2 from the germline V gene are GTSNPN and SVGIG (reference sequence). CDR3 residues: CAWSVPPGRYNSPLHF. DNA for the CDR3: TGTGCCTGGAGTGTACCCCCGGGTCGATATAATTCACCCCTCCACTTT.

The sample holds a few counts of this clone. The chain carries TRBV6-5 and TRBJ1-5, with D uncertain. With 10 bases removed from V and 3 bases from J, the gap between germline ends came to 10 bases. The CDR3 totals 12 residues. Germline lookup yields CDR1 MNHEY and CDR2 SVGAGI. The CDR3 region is CATTESNQPQHF. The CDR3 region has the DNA TGTGCCACTACAGAGTCCAATCAGCCCCAGCATTTT.

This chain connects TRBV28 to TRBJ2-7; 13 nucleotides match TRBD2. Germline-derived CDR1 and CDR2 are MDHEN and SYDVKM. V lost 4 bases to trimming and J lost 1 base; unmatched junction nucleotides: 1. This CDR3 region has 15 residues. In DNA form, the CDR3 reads TGTGCCAGCAGTTGGACTAGCGGGGGATCCTACGAGCAGTACTTC. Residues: CASSWTSGGSYEQYF.

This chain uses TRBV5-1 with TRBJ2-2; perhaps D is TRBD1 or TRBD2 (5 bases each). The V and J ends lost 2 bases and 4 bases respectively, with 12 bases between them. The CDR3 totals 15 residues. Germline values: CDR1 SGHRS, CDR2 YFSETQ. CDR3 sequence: CASSFEGRGTGELFF. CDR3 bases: TGCGCCAGCAGCTTCGAGGGGCGAGGCACCGGGGAGCTGTTTTTT. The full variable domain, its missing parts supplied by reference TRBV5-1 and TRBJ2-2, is KAGVTQTPRYLIKTRGQQVTLSCSPISGHRSVSWYQQTPGQGLQFLFEYFSETQRNKGNFPGRFSGRQFSNSRSEMNVSTLELGDSALYLCASSFEGRGTGELFFGEGSRLTVL.

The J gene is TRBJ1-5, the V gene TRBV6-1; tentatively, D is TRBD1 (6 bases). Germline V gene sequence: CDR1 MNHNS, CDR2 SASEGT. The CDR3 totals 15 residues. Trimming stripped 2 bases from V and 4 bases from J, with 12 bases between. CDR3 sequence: CASSEWGQINQPQHF. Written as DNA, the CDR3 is TGTGCCAGCAGTGAATGGGGGCAAATTAATCAGCCCCAGCATTTT.

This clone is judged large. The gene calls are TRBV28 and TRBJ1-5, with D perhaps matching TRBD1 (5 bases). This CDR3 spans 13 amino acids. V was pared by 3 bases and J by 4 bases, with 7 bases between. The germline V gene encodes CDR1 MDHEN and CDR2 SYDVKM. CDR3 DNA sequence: TGTGCCAGCAGTTTCGGGGGTAATCAGCCCCAGCATTTT. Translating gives CASSFGGNQPQHF.

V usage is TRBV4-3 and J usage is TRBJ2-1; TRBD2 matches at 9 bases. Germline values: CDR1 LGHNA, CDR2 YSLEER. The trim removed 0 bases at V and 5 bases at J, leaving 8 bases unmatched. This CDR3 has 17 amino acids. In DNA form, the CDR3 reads TGCGCCAGCAGCCAAGATCGGCGACTAGCGGCCCACAATGAGCAGTTCTTC. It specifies CASSQDRRLAAHNEQFF.

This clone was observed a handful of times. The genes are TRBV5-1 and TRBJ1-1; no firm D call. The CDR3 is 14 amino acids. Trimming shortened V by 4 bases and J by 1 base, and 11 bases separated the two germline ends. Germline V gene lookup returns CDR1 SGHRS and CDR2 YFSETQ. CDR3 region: CASSRAATNTEAFF. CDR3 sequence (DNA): TGCGCCAGCAGCCGGGCAGCAACGAACACTGAAGCTTTCTTT.

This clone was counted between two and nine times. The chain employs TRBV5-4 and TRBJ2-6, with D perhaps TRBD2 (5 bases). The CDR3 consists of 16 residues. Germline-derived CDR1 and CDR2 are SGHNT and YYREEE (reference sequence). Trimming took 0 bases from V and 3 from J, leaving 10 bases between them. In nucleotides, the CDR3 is TGTGCCAGCAGCTTGGAGTCTAGCAATGGGGCCAACGTCCTGACTTTC. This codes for CASSLESSNGANVLTF.